This is a list of T cell receptor beta chains from one sample in a study of CD8 T cells in ankylosing spondylitis. TCRdb reprocessed the 5' RACE reads via MiXCR and lists one record per CDR3 protein. The table has around 120,000 distinct CDR3 sequences, under 30% seen once. What was sequenced was synovial fluid, either unsorted or a sorted T cell fraction (not recorded which). The receptors were sampled from a male donor with ankylosing spondylitis. The CDR3 runs from the conserved cysteine through the conserved F or W. The order of the fields is V gene, CDR3 length, CDR3 protein.

V gene: TRBV5-4
CDR3 length: 13
CDR3 protein: CASAMWDTGELFF

V gene: TRBV10-3
CDR3 length: 17
CDR3 protein: CAISESTGVSSGNTIYF

V gene: TRBV5-1
CDR3 length: 14
CDR3 protein: CASSFRTGSYGYTF

V gene: TRBV4-1
CDR3 length: 16
CDR3 protein: CASSQGEGSGINEQFF

V gene: TRBV3-1
CDR3 length: 13
CDR3 protein: CASSSRRGTEAFF

V gene: TRBV29-1
CDR3 length: 13
CDR3 protein: CSVYQDRAGEQYF

V gene: TRBV5-1
CDR3 length: 15
CDR3 protein: CASSLGENPGNTIYF

V gene: TRBV29-1
CDR3 length: 15
CDR3 protein: CSAPTGFGTYNEQFF

V gene: TRBV10-3
CDR3 length: 14
CDR3 protein: CAISESATDYGYTF

V gene: TRBV3-1
CDR3 length: 14
CDR3 protein: CASTHAQGTDTQYF